Shown below are 16 T cell receptor beta chains from a single sample sequenced in a study of T cells and Merkel cell carcinoma outcomes. Measured with immunoSEQ multiplex PCR; TCRdb has only the in-frame clones, and not every one. Of 6,500 to 7,500 clones listed, less than 95% were seen once; the top ten hold about 3%. Sequencing input: tumor tissue from Merkel cell carcinoma. Receptors originate from a human donor with Merkel cell carcinoma.

With respect to this clone: The junction differs from germline at one of its ends, possibly a read error. This rearrangement joins TRBV11-3 to TRBJ1-2, with D unresolved. CDR1 is SGHNT and CDR2 is YENEEA in the germline V gene. The CDR3 loop spans 12 amino acids. CDR3 coding DNA: TGTGCCAGCAGTTTAGGACACTATGGCTACACCTTC. This gives the protein CASSLGHYGYTF.

The chain couples TRBV7-3 to TRBJ2-3; either TRBD1 or TRBD2 may fit D (9 bases each). Germline CDR1 SGHTA, CDR2 FQGTGA. The CDR3 runs to 15 residues. V gave up 5 bases and J gave up 6 bases, with 18 bases separating them. Written as DNA, the CDR3 is TGTGCCAGCAGCCCCGGGACAGGGACTAGCGATACGCAGTATTTT. Protein product: CASSPGTGTSDTQYF.

This chain joins TRBV29-1 and TRBJ1-1; the D is unclear. Germline assignment: CDR1 SQVTM and CDR2 ANQGSEA. This CDR3 has 12 amino acids. The V gene lost 6 bases and the J gene lost 8 bases, with 16 bases spanning the gap. CDR3 coding DNA: TGCAGCGTCGGTTCAGGAATGTGGGAAGCTTTCTTT. Translation gives CSVGSGMWEAFF.

The gene calls are TRBV5-1 and TRBJ2-3, with D possibly being TRBD1 (6 bases). The length of the CDR3 is 13 residues. V was cut by 5 bases and J by 2 bases, with 9 bases left in between. CDR1 is SGHRS and CDR2 is YFSETQ in the germline V gene. CDR3 nucleotides: TGCGCCAGCAGAGAGGGGGACACAGATACGCAGTATTTT. Protein product: CASREGDTDTQYF.

The genes are TRBV5-1 and TRBJ2-1; no clear D gene. The CDR3 extends over 15 amino acids. Trimming cost V 1 base and J 6 bases, with 14 bases left between them. Germline V gene lookup returns CDR1 SGHRS and CDR2 YFSETQ. The chain's CDR3 is CASSLSGNGVNEQFF. DNA for the CDR3: TGCGCCAGCAGCTTGTCGGGTAACGGTGTCAATGAGCAGTTCTTC. Using reference TRBV5-1 and TRBJ2-1 for the parts outside the CDR3, the full variable domain is KAGVTQTPRYLIKTRGQQVTLSCSPISGHRSVSWYQQTPGQGLQFLFEYFSETQRNKGNFPGRFSGRQFSNSRSEMNVSTLELGDSALYLCASSLSGNGVNEQFFGPGTRLTVL.

The V call is TRBV4-3, the J call TRBJ1-4, with D unresolved. CDR1 is LGHNA and CDR2 is YSLEER in the germline V gene. Trimming shortened V by 2 bases and J by 8 bases, and 18 bases separated the two germline ends. This CDR3 has 16 residues. CDR3 sequence reads: CASSQSGGVGGEKLFF. The CDR3 DNA follows: TGCGCCAGCAGCCAATCCGGCGGGGTTGGTGGGGAAAAACTGTTTTTT.

Turning to this clone: Other DNA sequences in this specimen translate into the identical CDR3. The chain carries TRBV5-1 and TRBJ2-5; 8 bases align to TRBD1. CDR1 and CDR2 (germline): SGHRS, YFSETQ. This CDR3 has 14 amino acids. V trimming: 2 bases; J trimming: 4 bases; junction bases outside the gene matches: 4. CDR3: CASSLDRGGETQYF. CDR3 coding DNA: TGCGCCAGCAGCTTAGACAGGGGAGGAGAGACCCAGTACTTC.

The chain carries TRBV15 and TRBJ1-6; D ambiguous. Germline CDR1 reads LNHNV; CDR2 reads YYDKDF (reference sequence). Trimming removed 0 bases from V and 7 bases from J, with 10 bases in between. This CDR3 comprises 15 residues. The CDR3 nucleotides read TGTGCCACCAGCAGAGATCCCAAAGGGAATTCACCCCTCCACTTT. Protein product: CATSRDPKGNSPLHF.

The chain joins TRBV9 to TRBJ2-3; D not certain. CDR3 length equals 12 residues. CDR1 SGDLS and CDR2 YYNGEE come from the germline V gene. V lost 3 bases and J 2 bases, leaving 4 bases between the germline ends. The CDR3 sequence is CASSGLTDTQYF. CDR3 DNA: TGTGCCAGCAGCGGACTCACAGATACGCAGTATTTT. Looking up the rest from reference TRBV9 and TRBJ2-3 gives the full variable domain: DSGVTQTPKHLITATGQRVTLRCSPRSGDLSVYWYQQSLDQGLQFLIQYYNGEERAKGNILERFSAQQFPDLHSELNLSSLELGDSALYFCASSGLTDTQYFGPGTRLTVL.

The chain joins TRBV9 to TRBJ2-3; D gene unclear. Germline values: CDR1 SGDLS, CDR2 YYNGEE. V gave up 0 bases and J gave up 2 bases, with 7 bases separating them. The CDR3 extends over 14 amino acids. CDR3 amino acids: CASSVASNTDTQYF. The CDR3 nucleotides are TGTGCCAGCAGCGTAGCCAGTAACACAGATACGCAGTATTTT.

The rearrangement joins TRBV7-6 to TRBJ1-2; D remains unclear. The CDR3 length is 16 residues. Germline values: CDR1 SGHVS, CDR2 FNYEAQ. Trimming stripped 1 base from V and 1 base from J, with 13 bases between. CDR3: CASSLVSGPDNYGYTF. The CDR3 region has the DNA TGTGCCAGCAGCTTAGTTTCTGGGCCCGATAACTATGGCTACACCTTC.

CDR3 sequence: CAIESSGTGELFF. CDR3 DNA: TGTGCCATCGAAAGTTCGGGCACCGGGGAGCTGTTTTTT. This rearrangement joins TRBV10-3 to TRBJ2-2, with D unclear. Looked up from germline, CDR1 is ENHRY and CDR2 is SYGVKD. The CDR3 covers 13 residues. V lost 8 bases and J 4 bases, leaving 11 bases between the germline ends.

With regard to this clone: A junction boundary mismatches the germline segment, possibly from a read error. The rearrangement uses TRBV7-8 and TRBJ1-1; 12 nucleotides match TRBD1. The CDR3 is 15 residues long. The V gene's germline CDR1 is SGHVS and CDR2 FQNEAQ. The CDR3 here is CANSLGSGTGGLAFF. CDR3 DNA sequence: TGTGCCAACAGCTTAGGGTCCGGGACAGGGGGCTTGGCTTTCTTT.

The chain is built from TRBV7-8 and TRBJ1-2; D perhaps matches TRBD1 (6 bases). V was pared by 7 bases and J by 4 bases, with 16 bases between. Germline values: CDR1 SGHVS, CDR2 FQNEAQ. This CDR3 has 14 residues. CDR3 in amino acids: CASTLLAQGYGYTF. In nucleotides, the CDR3 is TGTGCCAGCACCCTCCTCGCACAGGGCTATGGCTACACCTTC.

This clone was seen more than once but under ten times. This sequence joins TRBV10-3 and TRBJ2-6; D gene unclear. The V end lost 5 bases, the J end lost 5 bases, and 16 bases lay between the germline ends. Germline V lookup: CDR1 ENHRY, CDR2 SYGVKD. CDR3 size: 16 residues. CDR3 nucleotide sequence: TGTGCCATCAGTACTGAGATACAAAGTCGGGCCAACGTCCTGACTTTC. Amino acid sequence: CAISTEIQSRANVLTF.

This clone has a handful of counts. The V gene is TRBV5-1, the J gene TRBJ2-3; the match to TRBD2 covers 13 bases. The trim removed 3 bases at V and 4 bases at J, leaving 5 bases unmatched. The CDR3 is 16 residues long. CDR1 SGHRS and CDR2 YFSETQ come from the germline V gene. The DNA for the CDR3 is TGCGCCAGCAGCTCCGGACTAGCGGGGGCGTCAGATACGCAGTATTTT. It codes for CASSSGLAGASDTQYF.